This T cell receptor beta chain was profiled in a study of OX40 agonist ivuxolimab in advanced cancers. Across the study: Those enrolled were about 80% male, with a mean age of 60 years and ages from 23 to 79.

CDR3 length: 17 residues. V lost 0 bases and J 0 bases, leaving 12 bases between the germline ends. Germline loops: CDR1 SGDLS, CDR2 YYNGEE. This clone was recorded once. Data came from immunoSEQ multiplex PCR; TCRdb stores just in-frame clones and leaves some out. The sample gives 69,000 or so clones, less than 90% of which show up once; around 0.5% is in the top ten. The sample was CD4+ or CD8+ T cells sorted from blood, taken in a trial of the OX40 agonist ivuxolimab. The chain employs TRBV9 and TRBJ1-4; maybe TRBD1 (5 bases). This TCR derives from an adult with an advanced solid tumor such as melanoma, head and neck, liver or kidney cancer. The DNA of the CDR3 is TGTGCCAGCAGCGTAGGTCTGCGGGGCGCAACTAATGAAAAACTGTTTTTT. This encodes CASSVGLRGATNEKLFF.